This is a list of T cell receptor beta chains from one sample in a study of T cell responses to AZD1222 COVID-19 vaccine. The protocol was immunoSEQ multiplex PCR, while the TCRdb copy is restricted to in-frame clones and leaves out a portion. The table includes under 200,000 clones, about 91% detected once. The specimen was peripheral blood, collected on day 0 of AZD1222 vaccination. The receptors here all came from an adult in good health. Each CDR3 is given with its conserved first and last residue.

j_gene: TRBJ1-5; v_gene: TRBV7-2; CDR3aa: CASSQPNQPQHF
j_gene: TRBJ2-7; v_gene: TRBV3-1/TRBV3-2; CDR3aa: CASSPGLALNEQYF
j_gene: TRBJ1-1; v_gene: TRBV7-8; CDR3aa: CASSLGVGGVLTEAFF
j_gene: TRBJ1-2; v_gene: TRBV9; CDR3aa: CASSVLRGGGYTF
j_gene: TRBJ2-5; v_gene: TRBV7-2; CDR3aa: CASSPSQETQYF
j_gene: TRBJ2-7; v_gene: TRBV4-2; CDR3aa: CASSQGTSASYEQYF
j_gene: TRBJ1-5; v_gene: TRBV29-1; CDR3aa: CSVGAGSNQPQHF
j_gene: TRBJ1-1; v_gene: TRBV6-5; CDR3aa: CASRREGAVAEAFF
j_gene: TRBJ2-5; v_gene: TRBV18; CDR3aa: CASSPSGGNGETQYF
j_gene: TRBJ2-2; v_gene: TRBV6-4; CDR3aa: CASSDSTSGTGMGELFF
j_gene: TRBJ1-5; v_gene: TRBV27; CDR3aa: CASRGFGTSGNQPQHF
j_gene: TRBJ2-6; v_gene: TRBV29-1; CDR3aa: CSVVGGVAPSSGANVLTF
j_gene: TRBJ1-1; v_gene: TRBV28; CDR3aa: CASSLPGMATEAFF